The T cell receptor (beta chain) described here comes from a study of radiotherapy plus CTLA-4 blockade in lung cancer. In the study overall: Of the patients, more than 15% showed objective responses and about 30% attained disease control.

It was focal radiation plus CTLA-4 blockade with ipilimumab that patients with chemo-refractory metastatic non-small-cell lung cancer received. Study-level results: Reports state that early shifts in blood T cell clones, with interferon-beta, best predicted response. Radiotherapy plus ipilimumab was followed by expansion in blood of tumor-derived TCR clones.

V was clipped by 0 bases and J by 4 bases, with 13 bases between them. Germline CDR1 SGHRS, CDR2 YFSETQ. The CDR3 extends over 15 amino acids. Points on this clone: What it binds is not known.

Clones were sequenced by immunoSEQ multiplex PCR, and TCRdb holds only the in-frame ones, with some missing. Among some 60,000 clones listed, approximately 79% were seen once. V gene TRBV5-1 combines with J gene TRBJ2-5; tentatively, D is TRBD1 (5 bases). The sequence was collected from a human donor with non-small cell lung cancer who had a complete response to radiotherapy plus ipilimumab. Material: peripheral blood, obtained from a patient treated with radiotherapy plus ipilimumab. CDR3 region: CASSLEIGAGETQYF. The CDR3, as DNA: TGCGCCAGCAGCTTGGAAATTGGGGCCGGAGAGACCCAGTACTTC.